The 3 T cell receptor beta chains below were found in one sample sequenced in a study of cytomegalovirus exposure and HLA in healthy donors. PCR employed 60 Vbeta and 13 Jbeta primers. Assay: immunoSEQ multiplex PCR; the TCRdb copy retains only in-frame clones and omits some. The sample yields 200,000 to 250,000 clones, approximately 79% seen once. Sequenced sample: PBMCs. These receptors were obtained from a man aged 45 to 65 in good health and CMV-seronegative.

This chain uses TRBV2 with TRBJ2-2; tentative D call: TRBD2 (5 bases). This CDR3 contains 16 residues. Trimming pared 6 bases from V and 1 base from J, leaving 15 bases between. Per the germline V gene, CDR1 is SNHLY and CDR2 is FYNNEI. CDR3 DNA: TGTGCCAGCAGCAATACGGCGGGCCGGAACACCGGGGAGCTGTTTTTT. Protein product: CASSNTAGRNTGELFF.

The chain carries TRBV7-6 and TRBJ2-1; 12 positions agree with TRBD2. This CDR3 is 16 amino acids long. The germline V gene encodes CDR1 SGHVS and CDR2 FNYEAQ. Trimming at V came to 5 bases and at J to 7 bases, leaving 9 bases not matched to a gene. Written as DNA, the CDR3 is TGTGCCAGCAGCCCCCGACTAGCGGGAGAGCGGAATGAGCAGTTCTTC. Translation: CASSPRLAGERNEQFF.

This chain uses TRBV2 with TRBJ2-1; D is unresolved. The CDR3 runs to 11 residues. V lost 7 bases, J lost 3 bases, and 4 bases lay in between. Germline assignment: CDR1 SNHLY and CDR2 FYNNEI. The CDR3 coding sequence is TGTGCCAGCAATAACTACAATGAGCAGTTCTTC. Protein sequence: CASNNYNEQFF. Filled out from reference TRBV2 and TRBJ2-1, the complete variable domain reads EPEVTQTPSHQVTQMGQEVILRCVPISNHLYFYWYRQILGQKVEFLVSFYNNEISEKSEIFDDQFSVERPDGSNFTLKIRSTKLEDSAMYFCASNNYNEQFFGPGTRLTVL.